Below are 28 T cell receptor beta chains sequenced from a single sample in a study of OX40 agonist ivuxolimab in advanced cancers. Produced via immunoSEQ multiplex PCR; TCRdb's table is partial and in-frame only. The repertoire holds about 70,000 clones, with 86% as singletons. Source: CD4+ or CD8+ T cells sorted from blood, taken in a trial of the OX40 agonist ivuxolimab. The receptors stem from an adult with an advanced solid tumor such as melanoma, head and neck, liver or kidney cancer.

The CDR3 nucleotides are TGTGCCAGCTCACCACAGGGAGTCGAGCAGTACTTC. This gives the protein CASSPQGVEQYF. This rearrangement joins TRBV18 to TRBJ2-7; possible D gene TRBD2, 5 bases. The germline gives CDR1 KGHSH, CDR2 LQKENI. V was trimmed by 1 base and J by 6 bases, leaving 7 bases between them. The CDR3 sequence is 12 residues long.

The chain has TRBV7-9 and TRBJ1-5; no clear D gene. CDR3 length: 15 residues. Germline-derived CDR1 and CDR2 are SEHNR and FQNEAQ (reference sequence). Trimming left V 4 bases short and J 3 bases short, with 13 bases between. In DNA form, the CDR3 reads TGTGCCAGCAGCTCAACCCGGGAGCCCAATCAGCCCCAGCATTTT. Translating it yields CASSSTREPNQPQHF.

The CDR3 region is CASSNPGSSYEQYF. The CDR3 nucleotides read TGTGCCAGTAGTAACCCCGGGAGCTCCTACGAGCAGTACTTC. The rearrangement joins TRBV19 to TRBJ2-7; TRBD2 might be the D (6 bases). The CDR3 runs to 14 residues. Trimming pared 4 bases from V and 0 bases from J, leaving 10 bases between. Germline V gene data show CDR1 as LNHDA and CDR2 as SQIVND (reference sequence).

The chain joins TRBV7-9 to TRBJ2-1; D not certain. This CDR3 has 15 amino acids. Germline CDR1 is SEHNR and CDR2 is FQNEAQ (reference sequence). V shed 5 bases and J shed 2 bases, with 13 bases lying between them. CDR3 sequence reads: CASSRTVLPYNEQFF. CDR3 nucleotide sequence: TGTGCCAGCAGCAGAACAGTTCTCCCCTACAATGAGCAGTTCTTC.

This sequence joins TRBV7-8 and TRBJ1-2; TRBD1 might be the D (5 bases). CDR1 is SGHVS, CDR2 FQNEAQ, per germline. CDR3 length equals 16 residues. With 1 base removed from V and 7 bases from J, the gap between germline ends came to 19 bases. The CDR3 coding sequence is TGTGCCAGCAGCTTAGGTTTTGGGGCAGGGTTCGGTGGCTACACCTTC. Amino acids: CASSLGFGAGFGGYTF.

The chain joins TRBV30 to TRBJ2-7; TRBD1 matches at 7 bases. The CDR3 has 12 residues. Germline CDR1 is GTSNPN and CDR2 is SVGIG (reference sequence). The CDR3 DNA reads as TGTGCATTGAAACAGGGGTTCTACGAGCAGTACTTC. Protein product: CALKQGFYEQYF. The full variable domain, completed using reference TRBV30 and TRBJ2-7, is SQTIHQWPATLVQPVGSPLSLECTVEGTSNPNLYWYRQAAGRGLQLLFYSVGIGQISSEVPQNLSASRPQDRQFILSSKKLLLSDSGFYLCALKQGFYEQYFGPGTRLTVT.

J is TRBJ1-1 and V is TRBV27; D remains unclear. The CDR3 spans 13 residues. Germline V gives CDR1 MNHEY, CDR2 SMNVEV (reference sequence). The V and J ends lost 5 bases and 0 bases respectively, with 7 bases between them. The DNA of the CDR3 is TGTGCCAGCAGTGGATACATGAACACTGAAGCTTTCTTT. This translates into CASSGYMNTEAFF.

The sample holds one count of this clone. The gene calls are TRBV9 and TRBJ2-5; tentative D call: TRBD1 (5 bases). Trimming removed 0 bases from V and 1 base from J, with 13 bases in between. The CDR3 is 16 amino acids. CDR1 is SGDLS and CDR2 is YYNGEE in the germline V gene. CDR3 DNA: TGTGCCAGCAGCGTAGGGTCCAGGGTACCCCAAGAGACCCAGTACTTC. Protein product: CASSVGSRVPQETQYF.

The chain combines TRBV18 with TRBJ2-2; D possibly corresponds to TRBD2 (7 bases). This CDR3 contains 17 residues. V gave up 3 bases and J gave up 4 bases, with 18 bases separating them. Germline CDR1 KGHSH, CDR2 LQKENI. This chain's CDR3 is CASSPFSAGASTGELFF. The DNA for the CDR3 is TGTGCCAGCTCACCCTTTTCGGCGGGGGCGAGCACCGGGGAGCTGTTTTTT. Using reference TRBV18 and TRBJ2-2 for the parts outside the CDR3, the full variable domain is NAGVMQNPRHLVRRRGQEARLRCSPMKGHSHVYWYRQLPEEGLKFMVYLQKENIIDESGMPKERFSAEFPKEGPSILRIQQVVRGDSAAYFCASSPFSAGASTGELFFGEGSRLTVL.

The chain uses TRBV6-6 and TRBJ2-1; D is perhaps TRBD1 or TRBD2 (5 bases each). CDR1 and CDR2 (germline): MNHNY, SVGAGI (reference sequence). Trimming cost V 8 bases and J 1 base, with 9 bases left between them. This CDR3 contains 13 residues. CDR3 in amino acids: CASGTASYNEQFF. The CDR3 nucleotides read TGTGCCAGCGGGACCGCATCCTACAATGAGCAGTTCTTC.

The chain recombines TRBV7-2 with TRBJ2-6; D perhaps matches TRBD1 (5 bases). Per germline, CDR1 SGHTA and CDR2 FQGNSA. There are 15 residues in the CDR3. The V and J ends lost 5 bases and 1 base respectively, with 9 bases between them. The CDR3 DNA is TGTGCCAGCAGCCGTCAGGGTTCTGGGGCCAACGTCCTGACTTTC. Translating it yields CASSRQGSGANVLTF. Supplemented by reference TRBV7-2 and TRBJ2-6, the full variable domain reads GAGVSQSPSNKVTEKGKDVELRCDPISGHTALYWYRQSLGQGLEFLIYFQGNSAPDKSGLPSDRFSAERTGGSVSTLTIQRTQQEDSAVYLCASSRQGSGANVLTFGAGSRLTVL.

This rearrangement joins TRBV7-2 to TRBJ1-4, with no clear D. V dropped 1 base and J dropped 8 bases, with 11 bases sitting between them. The CDR3 runs 14 residues. CDR1 is SGHTA and CDR2 is FQGNSA in the germline V gene. The CDR3 protein is CASSLVGGNEKLFF. The DNA of the CDR3 is TGTGCCAGCAGCTTAGTGGGCGGGAACGAAAAACTGTTTTTT.

Points on this clone: Other DNA sequences in the same sample also yield this CDR3. The J gene is TRBJ1-3, the V gene TRBV5-4; the D is unclear. V lost 1 base and J lost 4, with 3 bases in between. CDR1 is SGHNT, CDR2 YYREEE, per germline (reference sequence). The CDR3 sequence is 12 residues long. The CDR3 loop reads CASSLSGNTIYF. The DNA for the CDR3 is TGTGCCAGCAGCTTGTCCGGAAACACCATATATTTT.

The chain links TRBV6-5 to TRBJ2-4; TRBD1 aligns across 8 bases. The CDR3 extends over 16 amino acids. V lost 3 bases and J lost 5; bases outside the gene matches: 9. The germline CDR1 and CDR2 sequences are MNHEY and SVGAGI. The CDR3 DNA sequence: TGTGCCAGCAGTTATTCAACAGGGGGTCGTCAAAACATTCAGTACTTC. Residues: CASSYSTGGRQNIQYF.

The sample holds one count of this clone. This chain uses TRBV12-5 with TRBJ2-1; TRBD2 is a possible D gene (6 bases). Germline-derived CDR1 and CDR2 are LGHNT and FRNRAP. V shed 3 bases and J shed 5 bases, with 14 bases lying between them. The CDR3 has 15 residues. The CDR3 nucleotides read TGTGCTAGTGGTTTAGGCGGGGAGACCAACAATGAGCAGTTCTTC. Translated, it gives CASGLGGETNNEQFF.

The rearrangement uses TRBV19 and TRBJ2-3; D may match TRBD1 or TRBD2 (5 bases each). V gave up 6 bases and J gave up 2 bases, with 18 bases separating them. Germline-derived CDR1 and CDR2 are LNHDA and SQIVND (reference sequence). The CDR3 has 16 residues. In DNA form, the CDR3 reads TGTGCCAGTAGATACTCGGACTCAGGGAACACAGATACGCAGTATTTT. This encodes CASRYSDSGNTDTQYF.

The chain links TRBV6-6 to TRBJ2-7, with D perhaps matching TRBD1 (6 bases). The ends were cut back, 2 bases at V and 0 bases at J, with 11 bases in the middle. Looked up from germline, CDR1 is MNHNY and CDR2 is SVGAGI (reference sequence). The CDR3 length is 15 residues. In nucleotides, the CDR3 is TGTGCCAGCAGTTACAAGGGGGTGAGCTCCTACGAGCAGTACTTC. This translates into CASSYKGVSSYEQYF.

Only one count was recorded for this clone. The chain has TRBV5-6 and TRBJ2-1; 8 nucleotides line up with TRBD2. Germline V gene sequence: CDR1 SGHDT, CDR2 YYEEEE. V lost 4 bases to trimming and J lost 6 bases; unmatched junction nucleotides: 12. CDR3 length equals 16 residues. In DNA, the CDR3 is TGTGCCAGCAGCAGCGTCGGGACTAGTCCCCTCAATGAGCAGTTCTTC. Translation: CASSSVGTSPLNEQFF.

This clone was counted only a few times. The chain has TRBV7-9 and TRBJ2-1; 13 bases line up with TRBD2. The CDR3 is made up of 15 amino acids. The germline V gene encodes CDR1 SEHNR and CDR2 FQNEAQ (reference sequence). V lost 1 base and J lost 6; bases outside the gene matches: 0. CDR3 loop: CASSLGTSGGNEQFF. The CDR3 bases are TGTGCCAGCAGCTTAGGGACTAGCGGGGGCAATGAGCAGTTCTTC. Using reference TRBV7-9 and TRBJ2-1 for the parts outside the CDR3, the full variable domain is DTGVSQNPRHKITKRGQNVTFRCDPISEHNRLYWYRQTLGQGPEFLTYFQNEAQLEKSRLLSDRFSAERPKGSFSTLEIQRTEQGDSAMYLCASSLGTSGGNEQFFGPGTRLTVL.

The rearrangement links TRBV5-8 to TRBJ2-5; 10 bases are shared with TRBD2. The V segment lost 2 bases and the J segment 4 bases; nucleotides outside the gene matches: 5. The germline V gene has CDR1 SGHTS and CDR2 YDEGEE. The CDR3 is 15 residues long. The CDR3: CASSFGLAEGETQYF. CDR3 nucleotides: TGTGCCAGCAGCTTCGGACTAGCGGAGGGAGAGACCCAGTACTTC.

The count of this clone is one. The chain links TRBV27 to TRBJ2-7; TRBD1 might be the D (5 bases). CDR1 and CDR2 from the germline V gene are MNHEY and SMNVEV (reference sequence). V was pared by 3 bases and J by 6 bases, with 12 bases between. The CDR3 is 13 residues long. This CDR3 is CASSFTGLGEQYF. Written as DNA, the CDR3 is TGTGCCAGCAGTTTTACAGGCCTCGGCGAGCAGTACTTC.

This chain uses TRBV6-5 with TRBJ1-1; no reliable D call. Germline V lookup: CDR1 MNHEY, CDR2 SVGAGI. The CDR3 totals 12 residues. V was shortened by 0 bases and J by 9 bases, with 8 bases between the two germline ends. This CDR3 is CASSYSSEKAFF. The CDR3 DNA follows: TGTGCCAGCAGTTACTCTTCGGAGAAAGCTTTCTTT.

The sample holds one count of this clone. V is TRBV5-4 and J is TRBJ1-1, with unresolved D. V shed 3 bases and J shed 1 base, with 4 bases lying between them. CDR1 SGHNT and CDR2 YYREEE come from the germline V gene (reference sequence). There are 12 residues in the CDR3. The CDR3 spells CASSSQNTEAFF. The CDR3 nucleotides are TGTGCCAGCAGCTCTCAGAACACTGAAGCTTTCTTT.

V gene TRBV18 combines with J gene TRBJ2-2; 8 bases are shared with TRBD1. CDR3 size: 15 residues. Germline trimming cut 5 bases from V and 1 base from J; bases unmatched to any gene: 3. Germline CDR1 reads KGHSH; CDR2 reads LQKENI. CDR3 loop: CASSTGTGNTGELFF. In DNA, the CDR3 is TGTGCCAGCTCAACCGGGACAGGGAACACCGGGGAGCTGTTTTTT.

V usage is TRBV4-1 and J usage is TRBJ1-5; TRBD1 agrees at 8 bases. Germline V gene lookup returns CDR1 MGHRA and CDR2 YSYEKL. V dropped 3 bases and J dropped 5; count of bases not matched to a gene: 3. The CDR3 runs to 14 residues. CDR3 sequence (DNA): TGCGCCAGCAGCCATCCAGGGGGCTATCAGCCCCAGCATTTT. It codes for CASSHPGGYQPQHF.

The gene calls are TRBV9 and TRBJ1-4; possible D gene TRBD1, 6 bases. Trimming cost V 0 bases and J 6 bases, with 15 bases left between them. CDR1 and CDR2 (germline): SGDLS, YYNGEE. The CDR3 spans 16 residues. The CDR3 reads CASSVGPGANHEKLFF. The DNA of the CDR3 is TGTGCCAGCAGCGTAGGTCCGGGGGCAAACCATGAAAAACTGTTTTTT.

As to this clone: The sample contains more than one DNA sequence encoding this CDR3. The V and J genes are TRBV7-9 and TRBJ1-2; TRBD1 is a possible D gene (5 bases). Trimming cost V 5 bases and J 1 base, with 8 bases left between them. CDR3 length: 13 residues. The germline V gene encodes CDR1 SEHNR and CDR2 FQNEAQ (reference sequence). The CDR3 protein is CASSPDSNYGYTF. In DNA, the CDR3 is TGTGCCAGCAGCCCTGACAGTAACTATGGCTACACCTTC.

The chain's CDR3 is CASSPHRAGNTEAFF. The CDR3 DNA follows: TGTGCCAGCAGTCCCCACAGGGCGGGGAACACTGAAGCTTTCTTT. This chain links TRBV6-6 with TRBJ1-1; D is possibly TRBD1 (6 bases). Germline V gives CDR1 MNHNY, CDR2 SVGAGI (reference sequence). The V gene lost 5 bases and the J gene lost 1 base, with 14 bases spanning the gap. The CDR3 is made up of 15 amino acids.